Following are 6 T cell receptor beta chains from one sample sequenced in a study of Ad26.COV2.S vaccination and SARS-CoV-2 variants. Using immunoSEQ multiplex PCR, the repertoire was profiled, and TCRdb retains in-frame clones only, with some absent. The repertoire holds approximately 280,000 clones, with more than 75% as singletons. Treatment denoted: approximately 18 received Ad26.COV2.S at low or high dose, single or two shots; about 5 received placebo; per-sample allocation not given. After the first vaccine or placebo injection, samples were drawn on day 63. Source: peripheral blood, taken in a trial of Ad26.COV2.S vaccine versus placebo. These receptors came from a person aged 18-60 years who received the Ad26.COV2.S COVID-19 vaccine or a placebo.

The gene calls are TRBV6-5 and TRBJ1-4; D might be TRBD1 (6 bases). V lost 8 bases, J lost 4 bases, and 8 bases lay in between. Germline loops: CDR1 MNHEY, CDR2 SVGAGI. The CDR3 totals 12 residues. In DNA, the CDR3 is TGTGCCAGCCGACAGGATAATGAAAAACTGTTTTTT. Translating it yields CASRQDNEKLFF.

This clone was seen once. The gene calls are TRBV29-1 and TRBJ2-2; TRBD2 might be the D (6 bases). The V gene lost 3 bases and the J gene lost 3 bases, with 11 bases spanning the gap. Germline values: CDR1 SQVTM, CDR2 ANQGSEA. This CDR3 comprises 14 residues. CDR3 nucleotides: TGCAGCGTTGAGGGAGGCGAGGACACCGGGGAGCTGTTTTTT. Protein product: CSVEGGEDTGELFF.

J is TRBJ1-2 and V is TRBV5-4; 7 nucleotides line up with TRBD1. Germline CDR1 and CDR2: SGHNT and YYREEE (reference sequence). The CDR3 covers 14 residues. J lost 2 bases, V lost 0 bases, and 1 base had no gene match. The CDR3 bases are TGTGCCAGCAGCTTGGCGGGACAGAACTATGGCTACACCTTC. Amino acid sequence: CASSLAGQNYGYTF.

The rearrangement joins TRBV5-1 to TRBJ1-2; D unclear. The CDR3 is 13 residues long. V was pared by 5 bases and J by 7 bases, with 15 bases between. CDR1 is SGHRS and CDR2 is YFSETQ in the germline V gene. CDR3 amino acids: CASSEDNYPGYTF. The DNA for the CDR3 is TGCGCCAGCAGTGAAGACAACTATCCTGGCTACACCTTC.

The rearrangement joins TRBV7-2 to TRBJ1-1, with 7 bases identical to TRBD1. V shed 5 bases and J 2 bases; nucleotides not matched to a gene: 5. Germline lookup yields CDR1 SGHTA and CDR2 FQGNSA. The CDR3 runs 14 residues. CDR3 protein: CASSRGQQNTEAFF. The CDR3, as DNA: TGTGCCAGCAGCAGGGGACAGCAAAACACTGAAGCTTTCTTT.

The rearrangement joins TRBV6-5 to TRBJ2-5, with unresolved D. This CDR3 comprises 14 residues. Germline CDR1 is MNHEY and CDR2 is SVGAGI. Trimming cost V 2 bases and J 6 bases, with 13 bases left between them. CDR3 residues: CASSYGSDWQTQYF. The CDR3 bases are TGTGCCAGCAGTTACGGGTCAGATTGGCAGACCCAGTACTTC.